This T cell receptor beta chain was identified in a study of patients and donors after allogeneic stem cell transplantation (dated by TCRdb to 2020 to 2022). Receptor libraries were prepared by RT-PCR. Sequencing was performed on a NextSeq 550. TCRdb itself trimmed the public reads at Q25 with fastp, ran MiXCR and retained productive beta chains. Rows with a matching CDR3 protein are joined into one entry that keeps the most common DNA and genes. The sample profile shows about a million distinct CDR3 sequences; 15% to 20% of them were found once. Together, the top ten hold 5% to 6.5% of the sample. A few counts support this clonotype. Its specific antigen is unknown. No clone much larger than this one lies a single base away; base qualities are absent. The source is a human donor who was either an allogeneic HSCT recipient or a stem cell or donor lymphocyte infusion donor (not recorded which). It is not recorded whose cells these are; they may come from a transplant donor. Sequencing was performed on blood, either unsorted or a sorted T cell fraction (not recorded which).

The sequence in DNA is TGTGCCAGCACGGTCGGGTCCACTCAGTACTTC. This gives the protein CASTVGSTQYF. The chain uses TRBV27 and TRBJ2-5, with the D gene not clear enough to name. V was cut back by 7 bases and J by 11 bases, leaving a gap of 14 bases between them. According to the germline V gene (reference sequence), CDR1 reads MNHEY and CDR2 reads SMNVEV. From the cysteine up to the phenylalanine, the CDR3 has a length of 11 residues. Here the CDR3 DNA is all that survives: 33 bases in frame from base 1.